This T cell receptor beta chain was sequenced in a study of control samples from healthy donors and cancer patients. Between the trimmed V and J ends, which lost 3 bases and 3 bases, there was a span of 6 bases. Looked up from germline, CDR1 is SGHAT and CDR2 is FQNNGV. The CDR3 extends over 13 amino acids. Measured with immunoSEQ multiplex PCR; TCRdb has only the in-frame clones, and not every one. The sample carries approximately 150,000 clones, 94% recorded once. J is TRBJ1-5 and V is TRBV11-2; weak D call: TRBD1 (5 bases). The receptor's source is a woman aged 18 to 35 in good health. The sequencing sample was made of blood. The CDR3 sequence is CASSLTVNQPQHF. CDR3 in DNA: TGTGCCAGCAGCTTGACAGTCAATCAGCCCCAGCATTTT.